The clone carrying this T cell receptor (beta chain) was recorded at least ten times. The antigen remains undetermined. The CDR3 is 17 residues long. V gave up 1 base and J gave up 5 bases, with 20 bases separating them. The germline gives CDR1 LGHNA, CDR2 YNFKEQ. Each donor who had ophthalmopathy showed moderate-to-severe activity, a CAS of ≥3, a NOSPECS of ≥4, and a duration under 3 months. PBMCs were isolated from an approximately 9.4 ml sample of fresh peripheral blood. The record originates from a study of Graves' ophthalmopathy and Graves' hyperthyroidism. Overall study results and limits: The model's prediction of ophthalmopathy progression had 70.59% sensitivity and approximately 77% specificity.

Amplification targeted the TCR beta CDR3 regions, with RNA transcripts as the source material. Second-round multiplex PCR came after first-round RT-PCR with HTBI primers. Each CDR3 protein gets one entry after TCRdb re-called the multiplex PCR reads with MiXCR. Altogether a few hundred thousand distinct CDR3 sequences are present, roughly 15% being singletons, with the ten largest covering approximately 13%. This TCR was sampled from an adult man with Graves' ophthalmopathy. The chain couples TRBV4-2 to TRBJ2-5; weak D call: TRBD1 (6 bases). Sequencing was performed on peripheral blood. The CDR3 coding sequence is TGTGCCAGCAGCCAAGGAGAGCTGGGGGCGTCTTACGAGACCCAGTACTTC. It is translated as CASSQGELGASYETQYF.